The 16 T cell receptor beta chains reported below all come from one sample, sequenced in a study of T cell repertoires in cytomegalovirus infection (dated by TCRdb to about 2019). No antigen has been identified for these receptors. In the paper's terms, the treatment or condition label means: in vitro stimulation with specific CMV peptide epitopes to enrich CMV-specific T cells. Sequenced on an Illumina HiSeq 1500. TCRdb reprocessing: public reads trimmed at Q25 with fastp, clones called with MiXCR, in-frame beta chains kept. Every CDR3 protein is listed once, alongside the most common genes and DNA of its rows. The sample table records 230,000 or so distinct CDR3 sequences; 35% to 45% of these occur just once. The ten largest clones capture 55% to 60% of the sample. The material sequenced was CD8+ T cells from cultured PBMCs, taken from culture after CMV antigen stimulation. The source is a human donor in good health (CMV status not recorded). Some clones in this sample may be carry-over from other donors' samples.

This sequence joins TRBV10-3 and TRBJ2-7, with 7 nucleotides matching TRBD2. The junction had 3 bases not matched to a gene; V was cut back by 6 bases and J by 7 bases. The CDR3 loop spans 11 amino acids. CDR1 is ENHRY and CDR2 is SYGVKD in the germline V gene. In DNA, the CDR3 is TGTGCCATCAGGGAACTAGCGGAGCAGTACTTC. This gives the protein CAIRELAEQYF.

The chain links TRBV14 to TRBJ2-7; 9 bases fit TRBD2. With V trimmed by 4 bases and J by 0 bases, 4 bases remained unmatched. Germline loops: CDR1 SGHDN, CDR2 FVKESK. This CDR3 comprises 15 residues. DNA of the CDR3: TGTGCCAGCAGCCGCAGCGGGGGGCGCTCCTACGAGCAGTACTTC. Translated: CASSRSGGRSYEQYF. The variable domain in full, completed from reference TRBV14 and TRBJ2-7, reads EAGVTQFPSHSVIEKGQTVTLRCDPISGHDNLYWYRRVMGKEIKFLLHFVKESKQDESGMPNNRFLAERTGGTYSTLKVQPAELEDSGVYFCASSRSGGRSYEQYFGPGTRLTVT.

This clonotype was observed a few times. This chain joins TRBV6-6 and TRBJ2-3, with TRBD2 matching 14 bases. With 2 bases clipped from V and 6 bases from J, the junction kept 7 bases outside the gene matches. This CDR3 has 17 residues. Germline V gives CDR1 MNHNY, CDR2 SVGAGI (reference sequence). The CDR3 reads CASSYETSGRALDTQYF. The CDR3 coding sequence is TGTGCCAGCAGTTACGAGACTAGCGGGAGGGCCCTGGATACGCAGTATTTT.

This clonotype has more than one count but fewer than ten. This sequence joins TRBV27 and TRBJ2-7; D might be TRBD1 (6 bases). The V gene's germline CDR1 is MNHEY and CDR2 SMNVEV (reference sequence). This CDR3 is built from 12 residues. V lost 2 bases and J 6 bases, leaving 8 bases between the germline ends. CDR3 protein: CASSLEGVEQYF. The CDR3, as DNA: TGTGCCAGCAGTTTAGAGGGGGTCGAGCAGTACTTC.

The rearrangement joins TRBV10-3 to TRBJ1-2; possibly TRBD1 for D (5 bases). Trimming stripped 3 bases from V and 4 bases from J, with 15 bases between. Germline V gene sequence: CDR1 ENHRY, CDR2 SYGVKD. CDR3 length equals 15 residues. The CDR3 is CAISDLGEAFYGYTF. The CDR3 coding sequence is TGTGCCATCAGTGATCTAGGGGAGGCCTTCTATGGCTACACCTTC.

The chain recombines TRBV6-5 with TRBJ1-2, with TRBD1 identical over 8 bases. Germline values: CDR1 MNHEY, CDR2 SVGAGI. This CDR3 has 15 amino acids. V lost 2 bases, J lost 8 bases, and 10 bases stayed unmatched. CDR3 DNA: TGTGCCAGCAGTTACGGCGACAGGGGTCGAGAAGGCTACACCTTC. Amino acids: CASSYGDRGREGYTF.

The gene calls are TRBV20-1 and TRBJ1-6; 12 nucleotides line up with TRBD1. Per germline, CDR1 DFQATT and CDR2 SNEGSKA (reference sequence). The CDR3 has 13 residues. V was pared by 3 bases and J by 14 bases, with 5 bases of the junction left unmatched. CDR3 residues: CSASGTGGPSLHF. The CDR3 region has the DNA TGCAGTGCTAGTGGGACAGGGGGCCCCTCCCTCCACTTT.

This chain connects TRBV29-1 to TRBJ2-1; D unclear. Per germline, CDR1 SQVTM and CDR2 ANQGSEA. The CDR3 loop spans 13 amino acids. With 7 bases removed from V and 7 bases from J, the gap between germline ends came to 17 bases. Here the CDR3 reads CSASGPKRNEQFF. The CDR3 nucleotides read TGCAGCGCCTCGGGCCCCAAGAGGAATGAGCAGTTCTTC.

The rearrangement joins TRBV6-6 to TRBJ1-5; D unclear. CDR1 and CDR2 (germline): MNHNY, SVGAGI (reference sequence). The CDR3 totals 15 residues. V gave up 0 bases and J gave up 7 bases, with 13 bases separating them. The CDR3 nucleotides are TGTGCCAGCAGTTACTCGATCACTACGGAGCAGCCCCAGCATTTT. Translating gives CASSYSITTEQPQHF.

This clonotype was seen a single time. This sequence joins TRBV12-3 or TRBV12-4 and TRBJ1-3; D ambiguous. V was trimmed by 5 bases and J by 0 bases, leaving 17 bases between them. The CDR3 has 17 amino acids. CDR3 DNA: TGTGCCAGCAGTCTCTACACCAAGCCTAACTCTGGAAACACCATATATTTT. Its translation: CASSLYTKPNSGNTIYF.

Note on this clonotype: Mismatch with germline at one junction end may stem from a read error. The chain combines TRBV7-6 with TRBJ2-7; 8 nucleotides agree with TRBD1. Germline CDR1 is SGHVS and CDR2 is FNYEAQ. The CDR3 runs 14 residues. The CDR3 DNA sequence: TGTGCCAGCAGTTATGACAGGGGACCTTACGAGGAGTACTTC. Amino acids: CASSYDRGPYEEYF.

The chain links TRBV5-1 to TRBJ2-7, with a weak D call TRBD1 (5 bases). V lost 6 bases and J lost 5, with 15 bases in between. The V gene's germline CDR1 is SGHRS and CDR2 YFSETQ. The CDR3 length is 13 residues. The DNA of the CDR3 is TGCGCCAGCACCGCACGGAAGGGGCACGAGCAGTACTTC. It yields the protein CASTARKGHEQYF.

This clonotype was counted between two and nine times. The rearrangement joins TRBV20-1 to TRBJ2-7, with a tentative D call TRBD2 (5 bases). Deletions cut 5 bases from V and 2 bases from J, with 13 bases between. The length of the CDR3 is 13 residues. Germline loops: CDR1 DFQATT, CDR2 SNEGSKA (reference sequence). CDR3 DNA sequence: TGCAGTGCTTACCCGGGGTTGGCCTACGAGCAGTACTTC. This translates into CSAYPGLAYEQYF.

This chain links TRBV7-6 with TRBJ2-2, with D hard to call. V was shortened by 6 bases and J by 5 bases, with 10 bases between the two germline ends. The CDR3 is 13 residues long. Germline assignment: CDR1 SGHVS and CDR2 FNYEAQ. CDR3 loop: CASRTPGTGELFF. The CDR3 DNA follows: TGTGCCAGCAGGACCCCAGGAACCGGGGAGCTGTTTTTT.

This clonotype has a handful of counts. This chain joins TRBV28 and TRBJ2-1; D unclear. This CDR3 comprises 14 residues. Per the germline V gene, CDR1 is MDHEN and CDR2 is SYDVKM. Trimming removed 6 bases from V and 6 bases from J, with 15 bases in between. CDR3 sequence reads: CASRAPFTRNEQFF. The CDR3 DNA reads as TGTGCCAGCAGGGCCCCCTTTACCCGCAATGAGCAGTTCTTC.

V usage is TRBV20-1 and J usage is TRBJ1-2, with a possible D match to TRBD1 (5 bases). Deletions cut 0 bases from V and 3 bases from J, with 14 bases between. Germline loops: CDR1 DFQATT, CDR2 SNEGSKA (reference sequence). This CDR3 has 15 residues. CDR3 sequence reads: CSARDWVGAYYGYTF. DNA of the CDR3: TGCAGTGCTAGAGATTGGGTCGGGGCTTACTATGGCTACACCTTC.